The clone carrying this TCR beta chain was seen a handful of times. This sample is part of a study of patients and donors after allogeneic stem cell transplantation. Germline CDR1 LGHNA, CDR2 YNFKEQ. This CDR3 has 17 residues. V shed 0 bases and J 7 bases; nucleotides not matched to a gene: 9. TCRdb analysed the RT-PCR reads with MiXCR anew, one entry per CDR3 protein. Among some 160,000 distinct CDR3 sequences listed, about a quarter were seen once. The chain combines TRBV4-2 with TRBJ2-5; 12 bases map to TRBD2. The origin of this receptor is a human donor who was either an allogeneic HSCT recipient or a stem cell or donor lymphocyte infusion donor (not recorded which). It is not recorded whose cells these are; they may come from a transplant donor. The sequencing input was blood, either unsorted or a sorted T cell fraction (not recorded which). Written as DNA, the CDR3 is TGTGCCAGCAGCCAAGATACTAGCGGGGGGCCCGACGGGACCCAGTACTTC. It specifies CASSQDTSGGPDGTQYF.